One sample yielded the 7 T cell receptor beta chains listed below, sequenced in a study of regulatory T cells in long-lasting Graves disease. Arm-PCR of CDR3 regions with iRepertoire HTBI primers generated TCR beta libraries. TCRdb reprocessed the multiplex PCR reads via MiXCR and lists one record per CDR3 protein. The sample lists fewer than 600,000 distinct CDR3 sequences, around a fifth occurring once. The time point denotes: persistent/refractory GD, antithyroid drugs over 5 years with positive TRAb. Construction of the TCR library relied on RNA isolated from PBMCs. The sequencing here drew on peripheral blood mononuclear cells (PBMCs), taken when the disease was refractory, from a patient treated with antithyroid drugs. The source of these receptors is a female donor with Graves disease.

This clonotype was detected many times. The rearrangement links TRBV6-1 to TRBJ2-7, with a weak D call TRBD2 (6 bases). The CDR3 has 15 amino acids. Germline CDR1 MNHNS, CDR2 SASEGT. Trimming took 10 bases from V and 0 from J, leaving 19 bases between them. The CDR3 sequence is CAIRRIGGLSYEQYF. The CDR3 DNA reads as TGTGCCATCCGCCGGATCGGGGGACTCTCCTACGAGCAGTACTTC.

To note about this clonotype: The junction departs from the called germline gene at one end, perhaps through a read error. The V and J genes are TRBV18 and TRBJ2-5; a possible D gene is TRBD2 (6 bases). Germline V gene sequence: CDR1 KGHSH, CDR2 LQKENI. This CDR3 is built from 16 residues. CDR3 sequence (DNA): TGTGCCAGCTCACCAGACATGCCCGGAGGGCAAGGGACCCAGTACTTC. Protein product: CASSPDMPGGQGTQYF.

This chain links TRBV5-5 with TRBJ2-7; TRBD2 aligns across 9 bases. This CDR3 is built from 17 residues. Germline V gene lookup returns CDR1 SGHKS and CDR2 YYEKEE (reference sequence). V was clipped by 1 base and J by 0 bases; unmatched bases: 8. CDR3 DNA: TGTGCCAGCAGCTTGTTGAATTGGCGGGAGGGCTCCTACGAGCAGTACTTC. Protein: CASSLLNWREGSYEQYF.

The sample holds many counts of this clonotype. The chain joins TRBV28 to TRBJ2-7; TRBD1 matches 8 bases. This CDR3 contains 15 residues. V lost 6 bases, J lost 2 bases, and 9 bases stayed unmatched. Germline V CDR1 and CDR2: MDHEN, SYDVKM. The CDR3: CASSPYRQGTYEQYF. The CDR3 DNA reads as TGTGCCAGCAGCCCCTATCGACAGGGGACCTACGAGCAGTACTTC.

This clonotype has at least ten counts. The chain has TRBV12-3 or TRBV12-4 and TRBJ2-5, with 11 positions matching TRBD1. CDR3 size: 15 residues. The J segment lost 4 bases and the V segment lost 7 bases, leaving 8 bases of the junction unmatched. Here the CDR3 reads CASTQVGQGVETQYF. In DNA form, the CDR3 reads TGTGCCAGCACCCAAGTGGGACAGGGGGTAGAGACCCAGTACTTC.

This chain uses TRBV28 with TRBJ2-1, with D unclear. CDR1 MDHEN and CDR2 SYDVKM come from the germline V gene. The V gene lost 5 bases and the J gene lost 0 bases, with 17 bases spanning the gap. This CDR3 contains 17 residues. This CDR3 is CASSPSRRVSSYNEQFF. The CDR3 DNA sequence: TGTGCCAGCAGTCCATCCCGGCGCGTAAGCTCCTACAATGAGCAGTTCTTC.

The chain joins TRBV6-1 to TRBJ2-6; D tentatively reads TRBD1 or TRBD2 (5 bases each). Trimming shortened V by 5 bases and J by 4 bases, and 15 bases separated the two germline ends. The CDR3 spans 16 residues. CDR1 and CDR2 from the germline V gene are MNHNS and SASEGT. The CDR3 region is CASSTVGGWGANVLTF. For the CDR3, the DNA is TGTGCCAGCAGTACGGTTGGGGGATGGGGGGCCAACGTCCTGACTTTC.